The 22 T cell receptor beta chains in this list originate from one sample, sequenced in a study of cytomegalovirus exposure and HLA in healthy donors. The study ran its PCR with 60 Vbeta and 13 Jbeta primers. Repertoires were generated with immunoSEQ multiplex PCR, while TCRdb's copy carries only in-frame clones and drops some. Here the sample spans about 120,000 clones, approximately 80% being singletons. The sample consisted of PBMCs. Receptors originate from a man aged 35-49 years in good health and CMV-seronegative.

V gene TRBV21-1 combines with J gene TRBJ1-1; the D call TRBD1 from the table was never checked on the DNA. TRBV21-1 is a documented pseudogene. The CDR3 spans 14 residues. As DNA, the CDR3 is TGTGCCAGCAGCGCCGGGACAGGGCTCACTGAAGCTTTCTTT. This gives the protein CASSAGTGLTEAFF.

The rearrangement links TRBV2 to TRBJ2-3, with D tentatively TRBD1 (6 bases). V dropped 7 bases and J dropped 0 bases, with 11 bases sitting between them. In germline, CDR1 is SNHLY, CDR2 FYNNEI. The CDR3 runs to 14 residues. CDR3 loop: CASTPGASTDTQYF. As DNA, the CDR3 is TGTGCCAGCACCCCAGGGGCGAGCACAGATACGCAGTATTTT.

This chain uses TRBV28 with TRBJ2-2; 10 positions agree with TRBD2. CDR1 MDHEN and CDR2 SYDVKM come from the germline V gene. V dropped 6 bases and J dropped 7; count of bases not matched to a gene: 5. The length of the CDR3 is 14 residues. CDR3: CASSPSGRVGELFF. CDR3 in DNA: TGTGCCAGCAGCCCTAGCGGGAGAGTCGGGGAGCTGTTTTTT.

This sequence joins TRBV6-5 and TRBJ1-2; TRBD1 might be the D (5 bases). V was trimmed by 0 bases and J by 5 bases, leaving 10 bases between them. CDR1 and CDR2 from the germline V gene are MNHEY and SVGAGI. The CDR3 totals 14 residues. CDR3 protein: CASSYSSRGYGYTF. The CDR3 DNA follows: TGTGCCAGCAGTTACTCTTCACGGGGGTATGGCTACACCTTC.

The V and J genes are TRBV30 and TRBJ2-7; maybe TRBD1 (5 bases). The V end lost 1 base, the J end lost 5 bases, and 6 bases lay between the germline ends. The CDR3 runs to 11 residues. The germline V gene encodes CDR1 GTSNPN and CDR2 SVGIG (reference sequence). In DNA, the CDR3 is TGTGCCTGGAGTGCAGGGAACGAGCAGTACTTC. Translation gives CAWSAGNEQYF.

This sequence joins TRBV7-9 and TRBJ2-5, with D possibly matching TRBD1 (5 bases). Germline-derived CDR1 and CDR2 are SEHNR and FQNEAQ (reference sequence). Trimming took 1 base from V and 0 from J, leaving 6 bases between them. This CDR3 has 14 residues. The CDR3 is CASSLEGNQETQYF. The CDR3 DNA reads TGTGCCAGCAGCTTAGAGGGGAACCAAGAGACCCAGTACTTC.

Of note for this clone: One end of the junction is discordant with germline, which a read error may explain. V and J are TRBV7-9 and TRBJ1-2, with TRBD1 matching 8 bases. The CDR3 covers 15 residues. The germline V gene encodes CDR1 SEHNR and CDR2 FQNEAQ (reference sequence). As DNA, the CDR3 is TGCGCCAGCAGCCAAGACAGGGGATCAATCTATGGCTACACCTTC. It yields the protein CASSQDRGSIYGYTF.

V and J are TRBV2 and TRBJ2-6; TRBD2 matches at 11 bases. The J segment lost 4 bases and the V segment lost 4 bases, leaving 6 bases of the junction unmatched. The germline CDR1 and CDR2 sequences are SNHLY and FYNNEI. There are 17 residues in the CDR3. As DNA, the CDR3 is TGTGCCAGCAGTGCCCTAGCGGGAGGAACCGGGGCCAACGTCCTGACTTTC. Translation: CASSALAGGTGANVLTF.

This clone was seen a single time. V usage is TRBV18 and J usage is TRBJ2-5, with TRBD1 as a possible D gene (5 bases). CDR3 length: 14 residues. V shed 3 bases and J shed 3 bases, with 11 bases lying between them. Germline V gene lookup returns CDR1 KGHSH and CDR2 LQKENI. CDR3 residues: CASSPLFREETQYF. DNA of the CDR3: TGTGCCAGCTCACCGCTGTTCAGGGAAGAGACCCAGTACTTC.

The V gene is TRBV28, the J gene TRBJ1-3, with D uncertain. Germline loops: CDR1 MDHEN, CDR2 SYDVKM. The germline V and J ends were trimmed by 4 bases and 4 bases, with 14 bases remaining between them. The CDR3 extends over 15 amino acids. The CDR3 nucleotides read TGTGCCAGCAGTTCCGCGGGCGTCTCCGGAAACACCATATATTTT. Protein sequence: CASSSAGVSGNTIYF.

This clone showed up just a few times. V is TRBV27 and J is TRBJ2-2, with 9 bases that match TRBD2. This CDR3 region has 15 residues. Trimming removed 3 bases from V and 5 bases from J; junction bases left unmatched: 4. Germline CDR1 and CDR2: MNHEY and SMNVEV (reference sequence). The CDR3 region has the DNA TGTGCCAGCAGTTTTAGCGGGAGAGATACCGGGGAGCTGTTTTTT. Protein sequence: CASSFSGRDTGELFF.

The V call is TRBV9, the J call TRBJ2-1; TRBD1 aligns across 7 bases. With 3 bases clipped from V and 10 bases from J, the junction kept 7 bases outside the gene matches. The germline V gene encodes CDR1 SGDLS and CDR2 YYNGEE. This CDR3 has 13 residues. CDR3 in amino acids: CASSETTGFEQFF. The CDR3 region has the DNA TGTGCCAGCAGCGAAACGACAGGGTTCGAGCAGTTCTTC.

Regarding this clone: The same CDR3 arises from other DNA sequences in this sample as well. V is TRBV18 and J is TRBJ2-7, with TRBD2 matching over 8 bases. CDR1 and CDR2 from the germline V gene are KGHSH and LQKENI. The CDR3 totals 15 residues. V lost 0 bases and J lost 0; bases outside the gene matches: 1. The CDR3 spells CASSPPSGSSYEQYF. CDR3 DNA sequence: TGTGCCAGCTCACCACCAAGCGGGAGCTCCTACGAGCAGTACTTC. The full variable domain, in which reference TRBV18 and TRBJ2-7 provide the parts outside the CDR3, is NAGVMQNPRHLVRRRGQEARLRCSPMKGHSHVYWYRQLPEEGLKFMVYLQKENIIDESGMPKERFSAEFPKEGPSILRIQQVVRGDSAAYFCASSPPSGSSYEQYFGPGTRLTVT.

The chain couples TRBV11-2 to TRBJ1-1; a weak D match, TRBD1 (5 bases). The germline V gene has CDR1 SGHAT and CDR2 FQNNGV. Trimming removed 0 bases from V and 10 bases from J, with 12 bases in between. The CDR3 is 13 residues long. The CDR3 loop is CASSLDVGRGAFF. The CDR3 DNA reads as TGTGCCAGCAGCTTAGATGTAGGGAGGGGAGCTTTCTTT.

The gene calls are TRBV9 and TRBJ1-2, with TRBD1 matching over 10 bases. Per germline, CDR1 SGDLS and CDR2 YYNGEE. Germline trimming cut 3 bases from V and 7 bases from J; bases unmatched to any gene: 9. CDR3 length: 15 residues. The CDR3 reads CASSGDRGMVFGYTF. CDR3 sequence (DNA): TGTGCCAGCAGCGGGGACAGGGGCATGGTGTTTGGCTACACCTTC.

The chain links TRBV19 to TRBJ2-7, with 12 bases lining up with TRBD2. Germline V gene sequence: CDR1 LNHDA, CDR2 SQIVND (reference sequence). This CDR3 spans 15 amino acids. Trimming cost V 1 base and J 2 bases; bases outside gene matches: 0. The chain's CDR3 is CASSIGLAGAYEQYF. The CDR3 DNA sequence: TGTGCCAGTAGTATAGGACTAGCGGGGGCCTACGAGCAGTACTTC.

This chain uses TRBV6-5 with TRBJ1-1, with 7 bases aligning to TRBD1. Trimming at V came to 3 bases and at J to 5 bases, leaving 3 bases not matched to a gene. The CDR3 length is 13 residues. Germline values: CDR1 MNHEY, CDR2 SVGAGI. The CDR3 protein is CASSYQGGTEAFF. CDR3 nucleotides: TGTGCCAGCAGTTATCAGGGGGGTACTGAAGCTTTCTTT.

This chain uses TRBV27 with TRBJ1-2, with 9 bases identical to TRBD1. The V gene end was trimmed by 4 bases and the J gene end by 7 bases; junction bases not matched to a gene: 4. This CDR3 is 13 amino acids long. Germline CDR1 MNHEY, CDR2 SMNVEV (reference sequence). Written as DNA, the CDR3 is TGTGCCAGCAGTTGGGACAGGGTAGGTGGCTACACCTTC. Translation gives CASSWDRVGGYTF.

The chain joins TRBV6-5 to TRBJ1-2; 8 bases align to TRBD1. V gave up 2 bases and J gave up 3 bases; unmatched junction bases: 5. This CDR3 is built from 15 residues. Germline assignment: CDR1 MNHEY and CDR2 SVGAGI. The CDR3 DNA follows: TGTGCCAGCAGTTACCGTGGACAGGGCTACTATGGCTACACCTTC. Amino acid sequence: CASSYRGQGYYGYTF.

The genes are TRBV5-5 and TRBJ2-7; unclear D gene. Germline CDR1 is SGHKS and CDR2 is YYEKEE (reference sequence). The V and J ends lost 2 bases and 4 bases respectively, with 13 bases between them. This CDR3 contains 14 residues. CDR3: CASSFVPAAYEQYF. The CDR3 DNA reads TGTGCCAGCAGCTTTGTTCCGGCGGCGTACGAGCAGTACTTC.

The V gene is TRBV27, the J gene TRBJ2-7; D unresolved. This CDR3 spans 13 amino acids. Trimming pared 4 bases from V and 3 bases from J, leaving 10 bases between. Germline V lookup: CDR1 MNHEY, CDR2 SMNVEV (reference sequence). The CDR3 region is CASSSKAYYEQYF. In nucleotides, the CDR3 is TGTGCCAGCAGTTCTAAAGCTTACTACGAGCAGTACTTC.

This chain joins TRBV15 and TRBJ1-2, with TRBD1 as a possible D gene (5 bases). Germline V gives CDR1 LNHNV, CDR2 YYDKDF (reference sequence). This CDR3 has 15 amino acids. V was trimmed by 1 base and J by 2 bases, leaving 11 bases between them. The CDR3 nucleotides are TGTGCCACCAGCAGAGGCCCGACAGCCAACTATGGCTACACCTTC. This codes for CATSRGPTANYGYTF.